This T cell receptor beta chain was obtained from a study of T cells after yellow fever vaccination (dated by TCRdb to between 2017 and 2020). Broadly, across the study: Libraries from fractions with low cell numbers were prepared with the SMART-Seq v4 Ultra Low Input RNA kit. Blood was collected at multiple timepoints before and after primary and secondary immunization, and bulk PBMC replicates and cell subsets were isolated. Two healthy male donors, one aged 18 to 29 and one aged 30 to 39 years, were included in the cohort. To follow T-cell clones before and after primary and booster YFV17D yellow fever vaccination, bulk TCR alpha and beta repertoires were sequenced over time.

The treatment or condition label, as the study defines it: live attenuated yellow fever vaccine strain. A standard Ficoll-Paque protocol was used to isolate PBMCs from peripheral blood. CD4 and CD8 T-cell fractions were isolated with Dynabeads CD4 and CD8 positive selection kits. RNA was extracted with TriZol from bulk PBMCs, CD4 and CD8 fractions, and dextramer-positive and dextramer-negative fractions. General findings and caveats noted by the study authors: Computational filtering was required because FACS-sorted repertoires could contain abundant contaminating clonotypes from the bulk population. Compared with the primary T-cell response, the secondary T-cell response was weaker but faster, peaking on day 5 rather than day 15. A small fraction of clonotypes showed up in both the CD4 and CD8 compartments, probably as a result of convergent recombination. After the booster, most clones that had expanded after primary vaccination were detected again (nearly 97% of CD4 and around nine tenths of CD8), suggesting broad maintenance of memory. Because only two donors were included in the study, the extent to which the findings can be generalized is limited.

TCR cDNA was synthesized by 5'RACE template switching, which introduced a universal primer site and unique molecular identifiers. Priming of cDNA synthesis was performed from both the TCR alpha and TCR beta constant segments. Libraries were amplified in two PCR steps, with sample barcodes and sequencing adapters added in the second step. Libraries were sequenced on Illumina HiSeq 2500 (2x100 bp) or NovaSeq (2x150 bp). The study's processing was this. MIGEC handled demultiplexing of reads and collapsing into UMI consensus sequences, while MiXCR performed V(D)J alignment. Clonotypes responding to the vaccine were identified with edgeR on replicate PBMC samples, with the criteria of FDR below 0.01 and a log2 fold change above 5 up to day 15. Bulk clonotypes were assigned CD4 or CD8 identity according to which sequenced CD4 or CD8 repertoire held them at higher abundance. Using fastp at Q25 and MiXCR, TCRdb reprocessed the public reads and kept productive beta chains. All rows with the same CDR3 protein become a single entry with the most common DNA and genes. V and J calls and clone size were set by TCRdb, not the authors. The sample table records around 160,000 distinct CDR3 sequences; more than 5.5% of these occur just once. The top ten clones comprise around 2.3% of the sample.

CDR1 and CDR2 were assigned from the germline V gene as MNHEY and SVGEGT. Inclusive of the bounding cysteine and phenylalanine, the CDR3 is 15 residues long. Only CDR3 DNA is held: 45 bases, read in frame from base 1. A word on this clonotype: The specificity of this receptor is unknown. This may stem from a read error, because a much larger clone lies one nucleotide away.

The sequenced sample was CD4+ T cells sorted from PBMCs, obtained 4 to 5 days after the first yellow fever vaccination. This receptor was taken from a man younger than 35 who received the YFV17D yellow fever vaccine. The chain is assembled from TRBV6-2 or TRBV6-3 and TRBJ2-1, and TRBD1 may be the D gene, going by 8 matching bases. Gene TRBJ2-7 matches the end of the DNA better, so the J call may be wrong. The CDR3 protein is CASRRQGWDYNEQYF. The sequenced DNA: TGTGCCAGCAGAAGACAGGGGTGGGACTACAATGAGCAGTACTTC.